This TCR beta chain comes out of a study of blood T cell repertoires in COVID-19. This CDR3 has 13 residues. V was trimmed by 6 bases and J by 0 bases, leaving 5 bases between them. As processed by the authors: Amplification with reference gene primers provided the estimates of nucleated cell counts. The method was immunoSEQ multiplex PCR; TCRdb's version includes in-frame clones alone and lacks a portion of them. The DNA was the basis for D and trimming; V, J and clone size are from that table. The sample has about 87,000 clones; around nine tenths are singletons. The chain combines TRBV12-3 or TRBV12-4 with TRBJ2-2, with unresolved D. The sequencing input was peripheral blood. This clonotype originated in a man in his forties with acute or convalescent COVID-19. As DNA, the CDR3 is TGTGCCAGCAGGACTGCGAACACCGGGGAGCTGTTTTTT. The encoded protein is CASRTANTGELFF.